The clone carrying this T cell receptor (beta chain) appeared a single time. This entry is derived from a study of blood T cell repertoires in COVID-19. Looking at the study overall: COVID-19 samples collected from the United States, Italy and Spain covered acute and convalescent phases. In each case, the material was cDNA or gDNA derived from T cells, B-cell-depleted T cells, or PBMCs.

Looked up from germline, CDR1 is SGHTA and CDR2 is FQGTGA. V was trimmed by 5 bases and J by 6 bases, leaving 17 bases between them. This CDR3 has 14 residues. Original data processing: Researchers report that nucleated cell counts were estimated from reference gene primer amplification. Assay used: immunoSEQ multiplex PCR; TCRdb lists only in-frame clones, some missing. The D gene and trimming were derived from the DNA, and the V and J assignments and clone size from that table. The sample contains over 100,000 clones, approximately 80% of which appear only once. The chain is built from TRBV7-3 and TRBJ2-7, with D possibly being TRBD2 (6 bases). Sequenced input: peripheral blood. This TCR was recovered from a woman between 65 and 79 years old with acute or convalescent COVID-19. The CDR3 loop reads CASSPAGGVGEQYF. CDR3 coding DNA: TGTGCCAGCAGCCCCGCCGGAGGGGTCGGCGAGCAGTACTTC.